What follows are 27 T cell receptor beta chains derived from one specimen sequenced in a study. TCRdb recomputed calls from the RT-PCR reads with MiXCR, one row per CDR3 protein. The table includes approximately 720,000 distinct CDR3 sequences, about 14% detected once. Material for sequencing was memory CD4+ T cells from blood. The receptors stem from a female donor in good health, serving as a healthy control.

The chain links TRBV20-1 to TRBJ1-6; D remains unclear. Germline V lookup: CDR1 DFQATT, CDR2 SNEGSKA (reference sequence). V was shortened by 3 bases and J by 3 bases, with 9 bases between the two germline ends. The CDR3 runs 14 residues. CDR3 sequence (DNA): TGCAGTGCTAGTCTGGACTTCTATAATTCACCCCTCCACTTT. This gives the protein CSASLDFYNSPLHF.

This chain uses TRBV27 with TRBJ1-6, with a possible D match to TRBD1 (6 bases). Per the germline V gene, CDR1 is MNHEY and CDR2 is SMNVEV (reference sequence). The V gene lost 6 bases and the J gene lost 5 bases, with 11 bases spanning the gap. The CDR3 is made up of 14 amino acids. The CDR3 sequence: CASRQGRDNSPLHF. CDR3 in DNA: TGTGCCAGCAGACAGGGTCGGGATAATTCACCCCTCCACTTT.

Only a few counts were recorded for this clonotype. V and J are TRBV11-2 and TRBJ2-1; tentative D call: TRBD2 (5 bases). Germline CDR1 SGHAT, CDR2 FQNNGV. Trimming shortened V by 0 bases and J by 9 bases, and 12 bases separated the two germline ends. CDR3 length equals 14 residues. The CDR3: CASSLDRDYGEQFF. CDR3 DNA: TGTGCCAGCAGCTTAGATCGGGATTATGGTGAGCAGTTCTTC.

This clonotype appeared many times. The V gene is TRBV4-3, the J gene TRBJ2-2; D unresolved. Germline V CDR1 and CDR2: LGHNA, YSLEER. V dropped 0 bases and J dropped 0 bases, with 8 bases sitting between them. The length of the CDR3 is 16 residues. DNA of the CDR3: TGCGCCAGCAGCCAAGAGGTCAACACGAACACCGGGGAGCTGTTTTTT. Translated, it gives CASSQEVNTNTGELFF.

This clonotype has at least ten counts. The J gene is TRBJ2-7, the V gene TRBV12-3 or TRBV12-4; 9 bases are shared with TRBD2. The V gene end was trimmed by 8 bases and the J gene end by 4 bases; junction bases not matched to a gene: 6. The CDR3 contains 13 residues. In DNA form, the CDR3 reads TGTGCCAGCTCGGCGGGAGGGTGGTACGAGCAGTACTTC. Amino acids: CASSAGGWYEQYF.

This rearrangement joins TRBV9 to TRBJ2-7, with TRBD1 as a possible D gene (5 bases). Between the trimmed V and J ends, which lost 0 bases and 1 base, there was a span of 14 bases. The CDR3 contains 16 residues. CDR1 is SGDLS and CDR2 is YYNGEE in the germline V gene. In DNA form, the CDR3 reads TGTGCCAGCAGCGTAGTCCCCACAGGACGGTCCTACGAGCAGTACTTC. Its protein product is CASSVVPTGRSYEQYF.

This clonotype was recorded at least ten times. The chain uses TRBV29-1 and TRBJ2-7, with TRBD1 matching over 8 bases. There are 14 residues in the CDR3. Germline-derived CDR1 and CDR2 are SQVTM and ANQGSEA. The J segment lost 9 bases and the V segment lost 0 bases, leaving 10 bases of the junction unmatched. This CDR3 is CSVEEGQVRSAQYF. The CDR3 nucleotides are TGCAGCGTTGAAGAGGGACAGGTTCGATCCGCGCAGTACTTC.

The chain is built from TRBV5-1 and TRBJ2-6; D not resolved. Germline values: CDR1 SGHRS, CDR2 YFSETQ. Trimming took off 4 bases at V and 0 bases at J, with 11 bases between the two ends. The CDR3 has 16 residues. The CDR3 is CASSLPSVSGANVLTF. The CDR3 nucleotides read TGCGCCAGCAGCCTGCCTTCCGTCTCTGGGGCCAACGTCCTGACTTTC. The full variable domain, with the rest looked up from reference TRBV5-1 and TRBJ2-6, is KAGVTQTPRYLIKTRGQQVTLSCSPISGHRSVSWYQQTPGQGLQFLFEYFSETQRNKGNFPGRFSGRQFSNSRSEMNVSTLELGDSALYLCASSLPSVSGANVLTFGAGSRLTVL.

The sample holds many counts of this clonotype. The gene calls are TRBV6-2 or TRBV6-3 and TRBJ2-2; TRBD1 might be the D (6 bases). Looked up from germline, CDR1 is MNHEY and CDR2 is SVGEGT. The CDR3 spans 12 residues. Trimming shortened V by 6 bases and J by 5 bases, and 7 bases separated the two germline ends. The CDR3 coding sequence is TGTGCCAGCAGACAGGGTACCGGGGAGCTGTTTTTT. Translating it yields CASRQGTGELFF.

The chain couples TRBV20-1 to TRBJ1-1; TRBD1 is a possible D gene (5 bases). V gave up 5 bases and J gave up 1 base, with 11 bases separating them. Germline V gives CDR1 DFQATT, CDR2 SNEGSKA (reference sequence). The CDR3 is made up of 13 amino acids. As DNA, the CDR3 is TGCAGTGCTCTCAGGGACCAGAACACTGAAGCTTTCTTT. Translated: CSALRDQNTEAFF.

This sequence joins TRBV28 and TRBJ2-3; 9 nucleotides match TRBD1. The J segment lost 1 base and the V segment lost 5 bases, leaving 7 bases of the junction unmatched. The germline CDR1 and CDR2 sequences are MDHEN and SYDVKM. The CDR3 sequence is 16 residues long. For the CDR3, the DNA is TGTGCCAGCAGTCCCCACAGGGGGCTTGGCACAGATACGCAGTATTTT. The encoded protein is CASSPHRGLGTDTQYF.

Only a few counts were recorded for this clonotype. This chain uses TRBV24-1 with TRBJ2-3, with 14 bases fitting TRBD2. V dropped 4 bases and J dropped 3; count of bases not matched to a gene: 5. The CDR3 contains 17 residues. CDR1 KGHDR and CDR2 SFDVKD come from the germline V gene. CDR3 nucleotide sequence: TGTGCCACCAGTGACGCTGGGACTAGCGGGAGAACAGATACGCAGTATTTT. It yields the protein CATSDAGTSGRTDTQYF.

The V and J genes are TRBV4-3 and TRBJ2-1, with 16 nucleotides matching TRBD2. CDR1 and CDR2 (germline): LGHNA, YSLEER. The CDR3 consists of 20 residues. V shed 0 bases, J shed 7 bases, and the junction held 12 bases outside the gene matches. The chain's CDR3 is CASSQELGTSGRALGNEQFF. DNA for the CDR3: TGCGCCAGCAGCCAAGAATTAGGGACTAGCGGGAGGGCCCTCGGGAATGAGCAGTTCTTC.

This clonotype was seen many times. DNA of the CDR3: TGCAGCGTTAGTCCCGGGACAGGAATGGGAAACACCATATATTTT. The encoded protein is CSVSPGTGMGNTIYF. The V call is TRBV29-1, the J call TRBJ1-3, with 8 bases that match TRBD1. The V gene's germline CDR1 is SQVTM and CDR2 ANQGSEA. There are 15 residues in the CDR3. J lost 4 bases, V lost 5 bases, and 10 bases had no gene match.

Ten or more counts support this clonotype. The CDR3 DNA follows: TGTGCCAGCAGCCCAGTCCGGCAGGGAGGCTACACCTTC. Its translation: CASSPVRQGGYTF. The chain combines TRBV7-9 with TRBJ1-2; weak D call: TRBD1 (5 bases). Germline V lookup: CDR1 SEHNR, CDR2 FQNEAQ (reference sequence). Trimming removed 5 bases from V and 8 bases from J, with 15 bases in between. This CDR3 comprises 13 residues.

The chain links TRBV19 to TRBJ1-5; no definite D call. The V and J ends lost 5 bases and 5 bases respectively, with 22 bases between them. The CDR3 is 17 amino acids. Germline CDR1 and CDR2: LNHDA and SQIVND (reference sequence). CDR3 region: CASSRDAAPPFYQPQHF. The CDR3, as DNA: TGTGCCAGTAGTCGCGATGCGGCCCCTCCATTCTATCAGCCCCAGCATTTT.

This clonotype was observed many times. The gene calls are TRBV7-2 and TRBJ1-1; D is perhaps TRBD1 (6 bases). The V gene lost 6 bases and the J gene lost 10 bases, with 18 bases spanning the gap. Germline V gene data show CDR1 as SGHTA and CDR2 as FQGNSA. The CDR3 is made up of 13 amino acids. The CDR3 DNA is TGTGCCAGCAGACCACAGGGCTCGGGGGGAGCTTTCTTT. It specifies CASRPQGSGGAFF.

The sample holds a few counts of this clonotype. This chain joins TRBV5-1 and TRBJ2-2; D not resolved. Trimming stripped 3 bases from V and 3 bases from J, with 6 bases between. Germline V gene data show CDR1 as SGHRS and CDR2 as YFSETQ. The CDR3 contains 13 residues. CDR3 nucleotides: TGCGCCAGCAGCTGGACGGACACCGGGGAGCTGTTTTTT. Translated, it gives CASSWTDTGELFF.

This clonotype showed up just a few times. The chain recombines TRBV6-2 or TRBV6-3 with TRBJ1-5; 9 nucleotides match TRBD1. CDR1 is MNHEY, CDR2 SVGEGT, per germline. The V and J ends lost 7 bases and 5 bases, in that order; junction bases with no gene match: 6. The CDR3 covers 14 residues. In nucleotides, the CDR3 is TGTGCCAGCACCCCAGGACAGGGGCATCAGCCCCAGCATTTT. Protein product: CASTPGQGHQPQHF.

Written as DNA, the CDR3 is TGTGCCAGCAGCCCAGGGTCGGGACAGGCATTTTTGTACTTC. Translation: CASSPGSGQAFLYF. The chain uses TRBV7-2 and TRBJ2-7; the match to TRBD1 covers 8 bases. The CDR3 sequence is 14 residues long. CDR1 is SGHTA, CDR2 FQGNSA, per germline. Germline trimming cut 5 bases from V and 12 bases from J; bases unmatched to any gene: 15.

The J gene is TRBJ2-5, the V gene TRBV7-2, with D perhaps matching TRBD2 (6 bases). The CDR3 contains 16 residues. Trimming left V 1 base short and J 2 bases short, with 14 bases between. CDR1 SGHTA and CDR2 FQGNSA come from the germline V gene. CDR3: CASSLGLAGKQETQYF. CDR3 sequence (DNA): TGTGCCAGCAGCTTAGGGCTCGCGGGAAAACAAGAGACCCAGTACTTC.

About this clonotype: A much larger clone is a single base away; this may be a read error. The chain uses TRBV7-2 and TRBJ1-1, with 10 bases that match TRBD1. CDR1 and CDR2 (germline): SGHTA, FQGNSA. The CDR3 sequence is 16 residues long. The DNA of the CDR3 is TGTGCCAGCAGCCTGTGGACAGGGGGGATGAACACTGAAGTTTTCTTT. Amino acid sequence: CASSLWTGGMNTEVFF.

The V and J genes are TRBV9 and TRBJ2-1, with TRBD1 as a possible D gene (5 bases). Germline-derived CDR1 and CDR2 are SGDLS and YYNGEE. The CDR3 sequence is 14 residues long. V was shortened by 7 bases and J by 7 bases, with 18 bases between the two germline ends. Here the CDR3 DNA reads TGTGCCAGCGGTTCTTACAAGGGGATGAATGAGCAGTTCTTC. This gives the protein CASGSYKGMNEQFF.

The V gene is TRBV5-6, the J gene TRBJ1-2, with D perhaps matching TRBD1 (5 bases). The CDR3 is 12 residues long. Germline lookup yields CDR1 SGHDT and CDR2 YYEEEE. V lost 3 bases, J lost 7 bases, and 10 bases lay in between. The CDR3 sequence: CASSWTGGGYTF. The CDR3 coding sequence is TGTGCCAGCAGCTGGACGGGGGGTGGCTACACCTTC.

The V gene is TRBV24-1, the J gene TRBJ2-1; TRBD1 or TRBD2 may be the D gene (5 bases each). Germline CDR1 and CDR2: KGHDR and SFDVKD. The CDR3 covers 15 residues. V lost 4 bases to trimming and J lost 8 bases, with 17 bases between them. DNA of the CDR3: TGTGCCACCAGTGACGACAGTGAGGGCATACATGAGCAGTTCTTC. Translated: CATSDDSEGIHEQFF.

V gene TRBV12-3 or TRBV12-4 combines with J gene TRBJ1-5; 7 bases line up with TRBD1. The CDR3 spans 14 residues. The J segment lost 3 bases and the V segment lost 7 bases, leaving 6 bases of the junction unmatched. The CDR3 nucleotides are TGTGCCAGCACCAGGACAGGAGTCAATCAGCCCCAGCATTTT. Amino acids: CASTRTGVNQPQHF.

The table lists this clonotype with a few counts. The genes are TRBV4-3 and TRBJ2-7, with 7 bases matching TRBD1. The CDR3 spans 14 residues. CDR1 and CDR2 (germline): LGHNA, YSLEER. V shed 2 bases, J shed 6 bases, and the junction held 7 bases outside the gene matches. CDR3 bases: TGCGCCAGCAGCCAAATCCATAGGGGGCCCGAGCAGTACTTC. It translates to CASSQIHRGPEQYF.